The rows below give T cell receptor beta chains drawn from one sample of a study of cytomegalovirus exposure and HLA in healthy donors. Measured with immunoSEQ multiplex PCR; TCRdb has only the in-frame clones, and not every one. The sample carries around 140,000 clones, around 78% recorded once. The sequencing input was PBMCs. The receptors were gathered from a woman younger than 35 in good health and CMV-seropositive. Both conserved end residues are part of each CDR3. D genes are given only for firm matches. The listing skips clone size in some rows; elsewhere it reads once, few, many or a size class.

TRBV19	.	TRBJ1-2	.	TGTGCCAGTAGTATGAAGGGGAAGGGAAATGGCTACACCTTC	CASSMKGKGNGYTF
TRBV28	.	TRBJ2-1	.	TGTGCCAGCAGTTTTCTTGACGGAGGGAACAATGAGCAGTTCTTC	CASSFLDGGNNEQFF
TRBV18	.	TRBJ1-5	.	TGTGCCAGCTCACCATTCTTCTCGGGAGATAGCAATCAGCCCCAGCATTTT	CASSPFFSGDSNQPQHF
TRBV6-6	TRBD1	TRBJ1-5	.	TGTGCCAGCAGTACGTGGACAGGGGGACCCAATCAGCCCCAGCATTTT	CASSTWTGGPNQPQHF
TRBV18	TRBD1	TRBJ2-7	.	TGTGCCAGCTCACGGGGACAGGGCAGCTCCTACGAGCAGTACTTC	CASSRGQGSSYEQYF
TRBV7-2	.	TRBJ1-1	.	TGTGCCAGCAGCTTAGAGGGAGGAAGGAACACTGAAGCTTTCTTT	CASSLEGGRNTEAFF
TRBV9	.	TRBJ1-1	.	TGTGCCAGCAGCGTAGGTCCCCGGGAGGTTAGAGACACTGAAGCTTTCTTT	CASSVGPREVRDTEAFF
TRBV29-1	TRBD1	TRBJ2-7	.	TGCAGCGTTGTGGGACAGGGGTACGAGCAGTACTTC	CSVVGQGYEQYF
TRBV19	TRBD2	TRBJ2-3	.	TGTGCCAGTAGCACAATACTAGCGGGGGGGGGCACAGATACGCAGTATTTT	CASSTILAGGGTDTQYF
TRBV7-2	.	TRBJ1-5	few	TGTGCCAGCAGCTTAGATTCCCGTTCCAATCAGCCCCAGCATTTT	CASSLDSRSNQPQHF
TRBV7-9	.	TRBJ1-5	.	TGTGCCAGCAGCTTAGCGGGTAGCAATCAACCCCAGCATTTT	CASSLAGSNQPQHF
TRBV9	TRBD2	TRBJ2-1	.	TGTGCCAGCAGCGTAGAGGCGGGGGGTATCCATGAGCAGTTCTTC	CASSVEAGGIHEQFF
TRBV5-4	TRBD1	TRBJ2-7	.	TGTGCCAGCAGCGCCGAACAGGGGGAGTGGTCCGAGCAGTACTTC	CASSAEQGEWSEQYF
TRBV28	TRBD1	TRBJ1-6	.	TGTGCCAGCACTACAGGGGGAATAGGGGGCTATTCACCCCTCCACTTT	CASTTGGIGGYSPLHF
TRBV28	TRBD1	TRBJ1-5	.	TGTGCCAGCAGTTCGACAGGGCGGCCCCAGCATTTT	CASSSTGRPQHF
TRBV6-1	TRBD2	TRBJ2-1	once	TGTGCCAGCAGTGAAGGGGTAGGGAGGGGTGAGCAGTTCTTC	CASSEGVGRGEQFF
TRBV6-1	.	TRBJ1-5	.	TGTGCCAGCAGTGACCAGGGGAAGGTTAATCAGCCCCAGCATTTT	CASSDQGKVNQPQHF
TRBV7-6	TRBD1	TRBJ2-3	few	TGTGCCAGCAGCTTAGCCCTTCCGGGACAGACAGATACGCAGTATTTT	CASSLALPGQTDTQYF
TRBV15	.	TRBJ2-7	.	TGTGCCACCAGCAGAGCGAGAGGCGAGCAGTACTTC	CATSRARGEQYF
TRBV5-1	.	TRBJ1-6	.	TGCGCCAGCAGCTTGGGGCAGGGGAAGGGACCCCTCCACTTT	CASSLGQGKGPLHF
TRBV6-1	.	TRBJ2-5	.	TGTGCCAGCACTTGGGGGCGCCCGGAGACCCAGTACTTC	CASTWGRPETQYF
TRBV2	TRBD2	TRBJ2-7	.	TGTGCCAGCAGTGCAGAGGGAGGGGCCGCCTACGAGCAGTACTTC	CASSAEGGAAYEQYF
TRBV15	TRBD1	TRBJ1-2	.	TGTGCCACCAGCAGAGATCCCCAGGGGGGCAATGGCTACACCTTC	CATSRDPQGGNGYTF
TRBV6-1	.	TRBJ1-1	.	TGTGCCAGCAGTGAATCGGGTAACACTGAAGCTTTCTTT	CASSESGNTEAFF
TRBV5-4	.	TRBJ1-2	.	TGTGCCAGCAGCTTGGAACAGGGCAAGGGAGGCTACACCTTC	CASSLEQGKGGYTF
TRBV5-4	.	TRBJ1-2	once	TGTGCCAGCAGCTTGCGGGGTGCCTATGGCTACACCTTC	CASSLRGAYGYTF